The 10 T cell receptor beta chains below all came from one sample that was sequenced in a study of blood T cell repertoires in COVID-19. Measured with immunoSEQ multiplex PCR; TCRdb has only the in-frame clones, and not every one. The sample holds some 220,000 clones; roughly 85% are singletons and the top ten take approximately 5.1%. The sample consisted of peripheral blood. These receptors came from a man aged 50 or older with COVID-19, enrolled during active disease.

The chain carries TRBV9 and TRBJ1-3; D is possibly TRBD1 (6 bases). This CDR3 region has 14 residues. Trimming stripped 1 base from V and 4 bases from J, with 9 bases between. Per the germline V gene, CDR1 is SGDLS and CDR2 is YYNGEE. The DNA for the CDR3 is TGTGCCAGCAGCGTACAGGGGTGGGGAAACACCATATATTTT. Residues: CASSVQGWGNTIYF. The full variable domain, in which reference TRBV9 and TRBJ1-3 provide the parts outside the CDR3, is DSGVTQTPKHLITATGQRVTLRCSPRSGDLSVYWYQQSLDQGLQFLIQYYNGEERAKGNILERFSAQQFPDLHSELNLSSLELGDSALYFCASSVQGWGNTIYFGEGSWLTVV.

V usage is TRBV11-3 and J usage is TRBJ2-2; D not certain. Trimming took 0 bases from V and 8 from J, leaving 7 bases between them. Germline V lookup: CDR1 SGHNT, CDR2 YENEEA. CDR3 length equals 13 residues. The chain's CDR3 is CASSLDPEGELFF. DNA for the CDR3: TGTGCCAGCAGCTTAGATCCGGAGGGGGAGCTGTTTTTT. Drawing the rest from reference TRBV11-3 and TRBJ2-2, the complete variable domain is EAGVVQSPRYKIIEKKQPVAFWCNPISGHNTLYWYLQNLGQGPELLIRYENEEAVDDSQLPKDRFSAERLKGVDSTLKIQPAELGDSAVYLCASSLDPEGELFFGEGSRLTVL.

This chain links TRBV6-5 with TRBJ1-6, with no clear D. The CDR3 covers 16 residues. V lost 4 bases and J lost 0, with 10 bases in between. Germline CDR1 reads MNHEY; CDR2 reads SVGAGI. The chain's CDR3 is CASSFSLSSYNSPLHF. CDR3 in DNA: TGTGCCAGCAGTTTTTCCCTCAGCTCCTATAATTCACCCCTCCACTTT.

This clone was seen a few times. The gene calls are TRBV2 and TRBJ2-7; TRBD2 might be the D (6 bases). This CDR3 region has 14 residues. Deletions cut 3 bases from V and 2 bases from J, with 11 bases between. Per the germline V gene, CDR1 is SNHLY and CDR2 is FYNNEI. DNA for the CDR3: TGTGCCAGCAGTGATATGGGGGGACCCTACGAGCAGTACTTC. This sequence encodes CASSDMGGPYEQYF.

This clone was seen more than once but under ten times. The gene calls are TRBV11-2 and TRBJ1-2, with 7 bases fitting TRBD1. This CDR3 comprises 14 residues. The J segment lost 4 bases and the V segment lost 5 bases, leaving 7 bases of the junction unmatched. Germline values: CDR1 SGHAT, CDR2 FQNNGV. CDR3 in DNA: TGTGCCAGCAGCCCGAGACAGGGAACCTATGGCTACACCTTC. Its protein product is CASSPRQGTYGYTF.

This chain uses TRBV27 with TRBJ1-2, with D possibly TRBD1 on 5 matching bases. The V gene lost 5 bases and the J gene lost 8 bases, with 15 bases spanning the gap. The CDR3 runs to 13 residues. The germline gives CDR1 MNHEY, CDR2 SMNVEV (reference sequence). CDR3 region: CASSDSSYMGYTF. The CDR3 bases are TGTGCCAGCAGTGACAGTTCCTATATGGGCTACACCTTC.

The chain uses TRBV29-1 and TRBJ1-1; 9 nucleotides match TRBD1. The germline V gene has CDR1 SQVTM and CDR2 ANQGSEA. This CDR3 has 13 amino acids. After removal of 3 bases from V and 5 bases from J, the junction contained 4 bases not matched to a gene. The CDR3 DNA follows: TGCAGCGTTGAGGGACAGGGTGGTACTGAAGCTTTCTTT. Its protein is CSVEGQGGTEAFF.

This clone was recorded once. The V call is TRBV4-1, the J call TRBJ1-1, with D possibly being TRBD1 (5 bases). The CDR3 has 15 amino acids. The germline V gene encodes CDR1 MGHRA and CDR2 YSYEKL. Deletions cut 4 bases from V and 4 bases from J, with 16 bases between. The CDR3 loop reads CASSPMGGPGTEAFF. The DNA for the CDR3 is TGCGCCAGCAGCCCAATGGGGGGACCGGGCACTGAAGCTTTCTTT.

This chain links TRBV4-2 with TRBJ1-1; 7 nucleotides match TRBD1. V shed 1 base, J shed 0 bases, and the junction held 11 bases outside the gene matches. This CDR3 is 18 amino acids long. The germline V gene has CDR1 LGHNA and CDR2 YNFKEQ. CDR3 in DNA: TGTGCCAGCAGCCAAGTCTGGTCAGGGGGTATCTTGAACACTGAAGCTTTCTTT. Translating gives CASSQVWSGGILNTEAFF.

This clone has a handful of counts. The chain couples TRBV2 to TRBJ1-5; TRBD1 agrees at 9 bases. Germline trimming cut 4 bases from V and 2 bases from J; bases unmatched to any gene: 0. The CDR3 spans 14 residues. Germline V gene sequence: CDR1 SNHLY, CDR2 FYNNEI. The CDR3 here is CASSGTGGNQPQHF. CDR3 nucleotide sequence: TGTGCCAGCAGTGGGACAGGGGGCAATCAGCCCCAGCATTTT.